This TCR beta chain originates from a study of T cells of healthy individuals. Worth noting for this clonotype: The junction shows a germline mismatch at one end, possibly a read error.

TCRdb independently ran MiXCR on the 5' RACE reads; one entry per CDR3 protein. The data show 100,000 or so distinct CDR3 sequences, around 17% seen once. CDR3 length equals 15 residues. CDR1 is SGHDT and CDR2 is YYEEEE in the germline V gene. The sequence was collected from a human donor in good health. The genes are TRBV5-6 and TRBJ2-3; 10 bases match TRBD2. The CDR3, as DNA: TGTGTCAGCAGCTTTGGACTAGCGGGCACAGATACGCAGTATTTT. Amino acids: CVSSFGLAGTDTQYF. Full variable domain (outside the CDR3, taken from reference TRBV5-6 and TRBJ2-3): DAGVTQSPTHLIKTRGQQVTLRCSPKSGHDTVSWYQQALGQGPQFIFQYYEEEERQRGNFPDRFSGHQFPNYSSELNVNALLLGDSALYLCVSSFGLAGTDTQYFGPGTRLTVL.